This T cell receptor (beta chain) comes out of a study of identical twins. Whole-study findings and limits: Sharing of beta out-of-frame sequences by twins showed a weaker excess. Insertion counts were lower in abundant cord blood beta clonotypes, a trend that memory repertoires did not show. Interpretation of the results relied on cross-sectional statistical analysis and not on following the same donors.

Only healthy Caucasians were included as donors. TCRdb passed the 5' RACE reads through MiXCR, listing each CDR3 protein once. The profile shows about 690,000 distinct CDR3 sequences, roughly 6% of them singletons. This clonotype was seen more than once but under ten times. What it binds is unknown. The TCR was taken from a man aged 18 to 30 in good health. The sequencing sample was made of naive T cells sorted from blood.

In DNA form, the CDR3 reads TGTGCCACCTCACGGGAGGGGGGCTGGTCACCCCTCCACTTT. Translated, it gives CATSREGGWSPLHF. The chain couples TRBV6-1 to TRBJ1-6; TRBD1 is a possible D gene (6 bases). The CDR3 has 14 residues. The germline V gene has CDR1 MNHNS and CDR2 SASEGT. Trimming removed 10 bases from V and 10 bases from J, with 20 bases in between.